A selection of T cell receptor beta chains follows, all from one sample in a study of spatial heterogeneity in lung cancer. TCRdb reprocessed the 5' RACE reads via MiXCR and lists one record per CDR3 protein. In the table there are approximately 40,000 distinct CDR3 sequences, 4% to 6% of which are singletons. The sequenced sample was PBMCs, obtained at surgery. These TCRs come from a female donor with early-stage non-small cell lung cancer. The CDR3 runs from the conserved cysteine through the conserved F or W. A D gene is named only where the DNA matches it firmly. Part of the rows lack a size; the others show once, few, many or a class for expanded clones.

>.|.|TRBV5-4|TRBJ2-2
TGTGCCAGCAGCGCACCCGACAGCCCACCCGGGGAGCTGTTTTTT
CASSAPDSPPGELFF
>many|.|TRBV18|TRBJ1-2
TGTGCCAGCTCACCACAAGAGAGTAACTATGGCTACACCTTC
CASSPQESNYGYTF
>few|.|TRBV27|TRBJ2-7
TGTGCCAGCAGTTTTAGGGACCTAGCTGCCTACGAGCAGTACTTC
CASSFRDLAAYEQYF
>.|TRBD1|TRBV12-3/TRBV12-4|TRBJ1-5
TGTGCCAGCAGTTCCCGACAGGGGTTAACTAATCAGCCCCAGCATTTT
CASSSRQGLTNQPQHF
>many|.|TRBV3-2|TRBJ2-3
TGTGCCAGCAGCCAAGACGATGACGGTAGCACAGATACGCAGTATTTT
CASSQDDDGSTDTQYF
>many|.|TRBV20-1|TRBJ1-1
TGCAGTGCTGCGCGGGGGAACACTGAAGCTTTCTTT
CSAARGNTEAFF
>many|.|TRBV5-6|TRBJ1-6
TGTGCCAGCAGTGTTTTGAGGGGATCGAGCTCCTATAATTCACCCCTCCACTTT
CASSVLRGSSSYNSPLHF
>many|.|TRBV12-3/TRBV12-4|TRBJ2-5
TGTGCCAGCAGTTTGACAGCCCAAGAGACCCAGTACTTC
CASSLTAQETQYF
>many|.|TRBV5-1|TRBJ2-7
TGCGCCAGCAGCTTGGGGGGGGTAATCCCCTACGAGCAGTACTTC
CASSLGGVIPYEQYF
>many|.|TRBV20-1|TRBJ1-5
TGCAGTGCTAGCCTAGGGACCGATAGCAATCAGCCCCAGCATTTT
CSASLGTDSNQPQHF
>few|.|TRBV3-1|TRBJ2-5
TGTGCCAGCAGCTTCGCGCAGGGGAGCGGAGAGACCCAGTACTTC
CASSFAQGSGETQYF
>many|TRBD1|TRBV7-3|TRBJ2-2
TGTGCCAGCAGCTCCGGGACAGGGTACACCGGGGAGCTGTTTTTT
CASSSGTGYTGELFF
>many|.|TRBV20-1|TRBJ1-4
TGCAGTGCTGCATTTCAGGGGTCTAATGAAAAACTGTTTTTT
CSAAFQGSNEKLFF
>many|TRBD2|TRBV20-1|TRBJ2-5
TGCAGTGCTCCTCCGGGACTAGCTAATAGTCCCCAGTACTTC
CSAPPGLANSPQYF
>once|.|TRBV9|TRBJ2-3
TGTGCCAGCAGCGTATTCTCGGAGGGGGTAACCACAGATACGCAGTATTTT
CASSVFSEGVTTDTQYF
>many|.|TRBV7-9|TRBJ2-2
TGTGCCAGCAGCTCGGACCCCGCCGGGGAGCTGTTTTTT
CASSSDPAGELFF
>many|.|TRBV6-6|TRBJ1-1
TGTGCCAGCAGTAACCAGGGTAATTCTGAAGCTTTCTTT
CASSNQGNSEAFF
>many|.|TRBV6-1|TRBJ1-3
TGTGCCAGCAGTGAAGGGGTTTCAGGAAACACCATATATTTT
CASSEGVSGNTIYF
>.|TRBD1|TRBV7-9|TRBJ1-2
TGTGCCAGCAGCCCCCGGGGACAGGGGAATGGCTACACCTTC
CASSPRGQGNGYTF
>many|.|TRBV20-1|TRBJ2-2
TGCAGTGCTAGAGATGCCCAGAGGCCCGGGGAGCTGTTTTTT
CSARDAQRPGELFF
>many|.|TRBV20-1|TRBJ2-3
TGCAGTGCTGCTAATTCAGGAAGAGGCACAGATACGCAGTATTTT
CSAANSGRGTDTQYF
>many|.|TRBV7-2|TRBJ2-7
TGTGCCAGCAGCCTGGGGACGGGAGCTCAATACGAGCAGTACTTC
CASSLGTGAQYEQYF
>many|.|TRBV15|TRBJ1-1
TGTGCCACCAGCAGAGGGGGGCCGGCCAAAGCTTTCTTT
CATSRGGPAKAFF
>many|.|TRBV11-2|TRBJ2-7
TGTGCCAGCAGCCCCGGGTTCGGGGGGCCCTACGAGCAGTACTTC
CASSPGFGGPYEQYF
>many|TRBD2|TRBV10-3|TRBJ2-5
TGTGCCATCGGGTCGCCGGGACTAGCACGGGAGACCCAGTACTTC
CAIGSPGLARETQYF
>.|TRBD1|TRBV6-6|TRBJ2-1
TGTGCCAGCAGCGGCCGACCGGGACAGGTTTACAATGAGCAGTTCTTC
CASSGRPGQVYNEQFF
>many|.|TRBV30|TRBJ1-6
TGTGCCTGGGGGACGGCGGGGGATTCACCCCTCCACTTT
CAWGTAGDSPLHF
>many|TRBD1|TRBV7-2|TRBJ1-2
TGTGCCAGCAGCTTAGACGGACAGGGGCGCGCTTACGGCTACACCTTC
CASSLDGQGRAYGYTF
>many|TRBD1|TRBV7-8|TRBJ2-1
TGTGCCAGCAGCTTTCCGAGTAGGGGGCGGGATGAGCAGTTCTTC
CASSFPSRGRDEQFF
>.|.|TRBV7-2|TRBJ1-5
TGTGCCAGCAGCGCAGGGGTAAATCAGCCCCAGCATTTT
CASSAGVNQPQHF
>few|.|TRBV27|TRBJ1-2
TGTGCCAGCAGTCCCAGGGGATATGGCTACACCTTC
CASSPRGYGYTF
>many|TRBD2|TRBV11-2|TRBJ2-5
TGTGCCAGCAGCTTCGGGGGGACTACCGAAGAGACCCAGTACTTC
CASSFGGTTEETQYF
>few|TRBD2|TRBV27|TRBJ2-1
TGTGCCAGCAGTCCTGTCGACATGGCGGGGGACTACAATGAGCAGTTCTTC
CASSPVDMAGDYNEQFF
>many|.|TRBV11-2|TRBJ2-5
TGTGCCAGCAGCTTAGAAGGGAGTCAGACCCAGTACTTC
CASSLEGSQTQYF
>.|.|TRBV10-1|TRBJ1-1
TGCGCCAGCAGTGAGACATCAAGAACTGAAGCTTTCTTT
CASSETSRTEAFF
>.|.|TRBV12-3/TRBV12-4|TRBJ1-1
TGTGCCAGCGCGCCCCTGCCCGGAGGACTCACTGAAGCTTTCTTT
CASAPLPGGLTEAFF
>many|.|TRBV7-8|TRBJ2-1
TGTGCCAGCAGCCCGCGCACTAGTGGTGGCGATGAGCAGTTCTTC
CASSPRTSGGDEQFF
>many|.|TRBV7-8|TRBJ1-4
TGTGCCAGCAGCTTACGGGGGTCTGAAAAACTGTTTTTT
CASSLRGSEKLFF
>many|TRBD1|TRBV7-3|TRBJ2-3
TGTGCCAGCAGTAAATCAAGGGGGCGCTCAGATACGCAGTATTTT
CASSKSRGRSDTQYF
>medium-sized|.|TRBV19|TRBJ2-2
TGTGCCAGTAGTATTCGGGGCGGGGAGCTGTTTTTT
CASSIRGGELFF
>few|.|TRBV27|TRBJ1-6
TGTGCCAGCAGTTTGGGTCAGGCTAATTCACCCCTCCACTTT
CASSLGQANSPLHF
>.|.|TRBV19|TRBJ1-5
TGTGCCAGTATCACCACGGACGGATATTTCAATCAGCCCCAGCATTTT
CASITTDGYFNQPQHF
>.|.|TRBV5-5|TRBJ1-5
TGTGCCAGCAGCTTGGAACCCAGGACAAACAATCAGCCCCAGCATTTT
CASSLEPRTNNQPQHF
>many|.|TRBV5-4|TRBJ1-1
TGTGCCAGCAGCTTTGGAGGGGGGTCTAACACTGAAGCTTTCTTT
CASSFGGGSNTEAFF
>many|.|TRBV7-2|TRBJ2-3
TGTGCCAGCAGCCCCCGCGTTGCGGCTACAGATACGCAGTATTTT
CASSPRVAATDTQYF
>many|.|TRBV10-3|TRBJ2-6
TGTGCCATCAGTGTCGAGGGCTCTGGGGCCAACGTCCTGACTTTC
CAISVEGSGANVLTF
>few|.|TRBV2|TRBJ2-7
TGTGCCAGCAACCTCGACAGCTCCTACGAGCAGTACTTC
CASNLDSSYEQYF
>few|TRBD2|TRBV2|TRBJ2-7
TGTGCCAGCAGTGCGGCCCGAGCTAGCGGGGGATACGAGCAGTACTTC
CASSAARASGGYEQYF
>many|.|TRBV20-1|TRBJ2-6
TGCAGTGCTATGTCTGGAGCTGGGGCCAACGTCCTGACTTTC
CSAMSGAGANVLTF
>many|.|TRBV4-2|TRBJ2-7
TGTGCCAGCAGCCAAGATGTCAGTCGGGGCTACGAGCAGTACTTC
CASSQDVSRGYEQYF
>many|TRBD1|TRBV27|TRBJ1-2
TGTGCCAGCAGCCCGACAGGGACGGCCTATGGCTACACCTTC
CASSPTGTAYGYTF
>.|.|TRBV7-3|TRBJ2-6
TGTGCCAGCAGCCCCCCCCGGTCTGGGGCCAACGTCCTGACTTTC
CASSPPRSGANVLTF
>.|.|TRBV12-3/TRBV12-4|TRBJ1-4
TGTGCCAGCAGCCCGGGTCCAACTAATGAAAAACTGTTTTTT
CASSPGPTNEKLFF
>many|.|TRBV9|TRBJ2-2
TGTGCCAGCAGCGTACGCAGTAACACCGGGGAGCTGTTTTTT
CASSVRSNTGELFF
>.|TRBD1|TRBV20-1|TRBJ2-5
TGCAGTGCCGCCCAGGGACAGGCCCTGGGGACCCAGTACTTC
CSAAQGQALGTQYF
>.|.|TRBV6-2/TRBV6-3|TRBJ1-5
TGTGCCAGCAGGGGCGGTGGCGGAGACTACTATAGCAATCAGCCCCAGCATTTT
CASRGGGGDYYSNQPQHF